This T cell receptor (beta chain) was documented in a study of graft-versus-host responses after intestinal transplantation. Study overall: Anti-thymocyte globulin induction preceded roughly 3 years of tacrolimus and steroid maintenance in all recipients.

General study points: Allografts carried high graft-versus-host to host-versus-graft clonal ratios in patients having graft-donor T cell macrochimerism.

The assay was immunoSEQ multiplex PCR, and TCRdb's table has in-frame clones only and misses some. The sample lists 80,000 to 85,000 clones, roughly 91% occurring once. As for this clone: The target antigen is unknown. Other nucleotide sequences from this sample produce the same CDR3.

The CDR3 length is 11 residues. CDR1 is SEHNR and CDR2 is FQNEAQ in the germline V gene (reference sequence). This clonotype was sampled from a human donor who received an intestinal transplant. This chain connects TRBV7-9 to TRBJ1-2; D unresolved. Near its end, the DNA agrees better with TRBJ2-1, so the J call may be wrong. The sample consisted of unstimulated CD4+ T cells sorted from spleen or lymph node cells, taken before intestinal transplant. In DNA, the CDR3 is TGTGCCAGCAGCTTAGATCGAGGACAGTTCTTC. This encodes CASSLDRGQFF.